This entry lists 12 T cell receptor beta chains sequenced from one sample in a study of T cell responses to AZD1222 COVID-19 vaccine. Clones were read by immunoSEQ multiplex PCR, and TCRdb kept only the in-frame ones, dropping some. The data hold 130,000 to 150,000 clones, with approximately 89% observed a single time. The source was peripheral blood, collected on day 0 of AZD1222 vaccination. These TCRs come from an adult in good health.

The chain is built from TRBV5-1 and TRBJ2-7, with 8 nucleotides matching TRBD1. Germline CDR1 and CDR2: SGHRS and YFSETQ. Trimming took 4 bases from V and 7 from J; bases not matched to a gene: 7. This CDR3 region has 13 residues. DNA for the CDR3: TGCGCCAGCAGCGTTTTACAGGGGGGTGAGCAGTACTTC. This encodes CASSVLQGGEQYF.

V and J are TRBV14 and TRBJ1-4; D is unresolved. The V gene's germline CDR1 is SGHDN and CDR2 FVKESK. The V gene lost 1 base and the J gene lost 12 bases, with 9 bases spanning the gap. The length of the CDR3 is 12 residues. The CDR3 DNA reads TGTGCCAGCAGCCAAGGAACACTACAACTGTTTTTT. It translates to CASSQGTLQLFF. The full variable domain, its missing parts supplied by reference TRBV14 and TRBJ1-4, is EAGVTQFPSHSVIEKGQTVTLRCDPISGHDNLYWYRRVMGKEIKFLLHFVKESKQDESGMPNNRFLAERTGGTYSTLKVQPAELEDSGVYFCASSQGTLQLFFGSGTQLSVL.

This clone showed up just a few times. This same CDR3 is encoded by further DNA sequences in the sample. The gene calls are TRBV11-3 and TRBJ1-2; D not certain. CDR1 SGHNT and CDR2 YENEEA come from the germline V gene. This CDR3 is built from 14 residues. V was cut by 4 bases and J by 4 bases, with 13 bases left in between. The CDR3 DNA follows: TGTGCCAGCAGCTCCTCGGACGGATTCTATGGCTACACCTTC. Encoded protein: CASSSSDGFYGYTF.

The V call is TRBV5-1, the J call TRBJ2-1; TRBD2 might be the D (5 bases). The CDR3 length is 11 residues. CDR1 SGHRS and CDR2 YFSETQ come from the germline V gene. V was cut by 4 bases and J by 9 bases, with 8 bases left in between. The CDR3: CASSPGGEQFF. CDR3 nucleotide sequence: TGCGCCAGCAGCCCTGGAGGTGAGCAGTTCTTC.

In this sample, this clone turned up a few times. The chain carries TRBV11-2 and TRBJ2-3; 10 positions match TRBD2. Germline values: CDR1 SGHAT, CDR2 FQNNGV. CDR3 length equals 18 residues. V shed 4 bases, J shed 4 bases, and the junction held 14 bases outside the gene matches. Here the CDR3 reads CASSSLAGAVVIADTQYF. The DNA for the CDR3 is TGTGCCAGCAGCTCCCTAGCGGGAGCTGTGGTGATAGCAGATACGCAGTATTTT.

V and J are TRBV11-2 and TRBJ1-1; D is uncertain. V was clipped by 2 bases and J by 4 bases, with 11 bases between them. The germline V gene has CDR1 SGHAT and CDR2 FQNNGV. The CDR3 loop spans 14 amino acids. CDR3 sequence: CASSLPTSRTEAFF. Here the CDR3 DNA reads TGTGCCAGCAGCTTACCAACGTCCCGCACTGAAGCTTTCTTT.

The gene calls are TRBV4-3 and TRBJ2-3, with TRBD1 matching 8 bases. This CDR3 is 17 amino acids long. The ends lost 1 base at V and 1 base at J; junction bases unmatched: 7. CDR1 is LGHNA, CDR2 YSLEER, per germline. CDR3 nucleotide sequence: TGCGCCAGCAGCCAAGTTCTCGGACAGGGCGGCACAGATACGCAGTATTTT. As protein: CASSQVLGQGGTDTQYF.

CDR3 amino acids: CASGPPGGMSYEQYF. The CDR3 region has the DNA TGTGCCAGCGGGCCGCCGGGGGGTATGTCCTACGAGCAGTACTTC. This chain links TRBV7-2 with TRBJ2-7; 7 bases are a match to TRBD2. The CDR3 loop spans 15 amino acids. CDR1 SGHTA and CDR2 FQGNSA come from the germline V gene. With 8 bases clipped from V and 1 base from J, the junction kept 11 bases outside the gene matches.

This rearrangement joins TRBV10-3 to TRBJ2-1; D unresolved. Trimming pared 0 bases from V and 9 bases from J, leaving 3 bases between. Per the germline V gene, CDR1 is ENHRY and CDR2 is SYGVKD. The length of the CDR3 is 11 residues. The CDR3 bases are TGTGCCATCAGTGAGTCGTTTGAGCAGTTCTTC. It yields the protein CAISESFEQFF.

This chain uses TRBV6-5 with TRBJ1-4; unclear D gene. Between the trimmed V and J ends, which lost 2 bases and 6 bases, there was a span of 10 bases. CDR3 size: 14 residues. Germline V gene lookup returns CDR1 MNHEY and CDR2 SVGAGI. The chain's CDR3 is CASSYEGVDEKLFF. The CDR3 region has the DNA TGTGCCAGCAGTTACGAGGGAGTTGATGAAAAACTGTTTTTT.

The V gene is TRBV7-9, the J gene TRBJ1-2, with D perhaps TRBD1 (5 bases). From germline, CDR1 is SEHNR and CDR2 FQNEAQ (reference sequence). V was trimmed by 5 bases and J by 13 bases, leaving 20 bases between them. The CDR3 sequence is 13 residues long. CDR3 loop: CASSLGSEGTLTF. CDR3 nucleotide sequence: TGTGCCAGCAGCCTCGGTAGTGAGGGGACCCTCACCTTC. The variable domain in full, completed from reference TRBV7-9 and TRBJ1-2, reads DTGVSQNPRHKITKRGQNVTFRCDPISEHNRLYWYRQTLGQGPEFLTYFQNEAQLEKSRLLSDRFSAERPKGSFSTLEIQRTEQGDSAMYLCASSLGSEGTLTFGSGTRLTVV.

The rearrangement uses TRBV7-2 and TRBJ2-1; D unclear. The CDR3 contains 15 residues. Trimming left V 5 bases short and J 9 bases short, with 20 bases between. Germline V gives CDR1 SGHTA, CDR2 FQGNSA. The CDR3 protein is CASSQFINHDGEQFF. The CDR3 DNA reads as TGTGCCAGCAGCCAATTTATAAACCACGATGGTGAGCAGTTCTTC.